This section outlines one T cell receptor beta chain sequence together with its context. The antigen remains unidentified. The entry originates in a study of cytomegalovirus exposure and HLA in healthy donors. Study-wide findings and caveats: Presence/absence analyses rested on an assumption that sequencing depth was roughly uniform across donors.

Trimming cost V 3 bases and J 5 bases, with 2 bases left between them. Germline CDR1 and CDR2: DFQATT and SNEGSKA (reference sequence). The CDR3 has 9 amino acids. The PCR had 60 Vbeta and 13 Jbeta primers. TCRdb keeps only in-frame clones here, not all; method: immunoSEQ multiplex PCR. Of roughly 110,000 clones listed, under 80% were seen once; the top ten hold 4% to 5%. V gene TRBV20-1 combines with J gene TRBJ2-7; the D is unclear. The clonotype originates from a woman aged 40 to 55 in good health and CMV-seropositive. Sequenced sample: PBMCs. The CDR3 nucleotides are TGCAGTGCTAGCAACGAGCAGTACTTC. This codes for CSASNEQYF.